A selection of T cell receptor beta chains follows, all from one sample in a study of shared clonotypes between healthy human individuals. Sequenced by immunoSEQ multiplex PCR; TCRdb stores in-frame clones only, minus some. The sample shows about 2.2 million clones, around 93% of them seen only once. The material sequenced was naive CD8+ T cells from PBMCs. The receptors were gathered from a man younger than 30 in good health. Some clones in this sample may be carry-over from other donors' samples. The CDR3 runs from the conserved cysteine through the conserved F or W. The D gene is left open where the match is weak. Expanded clones are given a class, and other clones once, few, many or no size at all.

abundance: NA; d_gene: NA; len: 16; j_gene: TRBJ1-2; v_gene: TRBV6-5; CDR3aa: CASSSYDSGTRAGYTF
abundance: NA; d_gene: NA; len: 14; j_gene: TRBJ1-2; v_gene: TRBV9; CDR3aa: CASSVGRVDYGYTF
abundance: NA; d_gene: NA; len: 14; j_gene: TRBJ2-7; v_gene: TRBV11-3; CDR3aa: CASSPTPVLGEQYF
abundance: NA; d_gene: TRBD2; len: 17; j_gene: TRBJ2-1; v_gene: TRBV7-2; CDR3aa: CASSPRLAGGAYNEQFF
abundance: NA; d_gene: NA; len: 13; j_gene: TRBJ1-1; v_gene: TRBV7-3; CDR3aa: CASSLRGRAEAFF
abundance: NA; d_gene: NA; len: 18; j_gene: TRBJ1-2; v_gene: TRBV4-2; CDR3aa: CASSHFETGAEGSYGYTF
abundance: NA; d_gene: NA; len: 15; j_gene: TRBJ2-3; v_gene: TRBV15; CDR3aa: CATSRGAGSTDTQYF
abundance: NA; d_gene: TRBD2; len: 16; j_gene: TRBJ2-3; v_gene: TRBV19; CDR3aa: CASSITASGNADTQYF
abundance: NA; d_gene: NA; len: 15; j_gene: TRBJ2-7; v_gene: TRBV5-5; CDR3aa: CASSLAATFGYEQYF
abundance: NA; d_gene: NA; len: 16; j_gene: TRBJ2-2; v_gene: TRBV27; CDR3aa: CASSLGPGSFGGELFF
abundance: NA; d_gene: NA; len: 14; j_gene: TRBJ2-1; v_gene: TRBV9; CDR3aa: CASSPTGSYNEQFF
abundance: NA; d_gene: TRBD2; len: 13; j_gene: TRBJ2-1; v_gene: TRBV6-6; CDR3aa: CASRGGRGDEQFF
abundance: once; d_gene: TRBD2; len: 15; j_gene: TRBJ2-7; v_gene: TRBV11-2; CDR3aa: CASSLEGREDYEQYF
abundance: NA; d_gene: TRBD1; len: 16; j_gene: TRBJ1-2; v_gene: TRBV19; CDR3aa: CASTSSWGTELYGYTF
abundance: NA; d_gene: TRBD1; len: 15; j_gene: TRBJ2-7; v_gene: TRBV6-6; CDR3aa: CASSYGTGETYEQYF
abundance: NA; d_gene: NA; len: 14; j_gene: TRBJ2-7; v_gene: TRBV28; CDR3aa: CASSFRGPAYEQYF
abundance: NA; d_gene: TRBD2; len: 16; j_gene: TRBJ2-2; v_gene: TRBV27; CDR3aa: CASSPLAGAVTGELFF
abundance: NA; d_gene: NA; len: 14; j_gene: TRBJ2-7; v_gene: TRBV2; CDR3aa: CASNLPGTTYEQYF
abundance: NA; d_gene: NA; len: 15; j_gene: TRBJ1-4; v_gene: TRBV7-2; CDR3aa: CASSLGAASNEKLFF
abundance: NA; d_gene: TRBD2; len: 15; j_gene: TRBJ2-3; v_gene: TRBV9; CDR3aa: CASSVDGLAVDTQYF
abundance: NA; d_gene: NA; len: 15; j_gene: TRBJ2-3; v_gene: TRBV9; CDR3aa: CASSVASAGRDTQYF
abundance: NA; d_gene: NA; len: 12; j_gene: TRBJ1-1; v_gene: TRBV29-1; CDR3aa: CSGIIGNTEAFF
abundance: NA; d_gene: NA; len: 12; j_gene: TRBJ1-1; v_gene: TRBV15; CDR3aa: CATSPPDRLAFF
abundance: NA; d_gene: NA; len: 13; j_gene: TRBJ2-1; v_gene: TRBV5-4; CDR3aa: CASSSYPTIEQFF
abundance: NA; d_gene: TRBD1; len: 13; j_gene: TRBJ1-4; v_gene: TRBV18; CDR3aa: CASSPDRGEKLFF
abundance: NA; d_gene: TRBD1; len: 14; j_gene: TRBJ2-2; v_gene: TRBV7-6; CDR3aa: CASSSRTGSGELFF
abundance: NA; d_gene: NA; len: 14; j_gene: TRBJ2-1; v_gene: TRBV29-1; CDR3aa: CSVAGLENYNEQFF
abundance: NA; d_gene: NA; len: 14; j_gene: TRBJ2-1; v_gene: TRBV28; CDR3aa: CASSFIGTINEQFF
abundance: NA; d_gene: NA; len: 12; j_gene: TRBJ2-7; v_gene: TRBV10-3; CDR3aa: CATRNRGDEQYF
abundance: NA; d_gene: TRBD2; len: 17; j_gene: TRBJ2-1; v_gene: TRBV11-3; CDR3aa: CASSLAWREGSYNEQFF
abundance: NA; d_gene: NA; len: 13; j_gene: TRBJ1-2; v_gene: TRBV27; CDR3aa: CASSQTGIHGYTF
abundance: NA; d_gene: NA; len: 10; j_gene: TRBJ2-7; v_gene: TRBV23-1; CDR3aa: CARHSVEQYF
abundance: NA; d_gene: NA; len: 13; j_gene: TRBJ2-1; v_gene: TRBV4-2; CDR3aa: CASSQGYIDEQFF
abundance: NA; d_gene: NA; len: 15; j_gene: TRBJ1-1; v_gene: TRBV27; CDR3aa: CASSFNPGRNTEAFF
abundance: NA; d_gene: NA; len: 14; j_gene: TRBJ1-1; v_gene: TRBV13; CDR3aa: CASSPGRIPSEAFF